This T cell receptor beta chain was documented in a study of PD-1 blockade in classical Hodgkin lymphoma. Background on the study: It was nivolumab at 3 mg/kg, given intravenously every 2 weeks, that patients received.

Assay used: immunoSEQ multiplex PCR; TCRdb lists only in-frame clones, some missing. The sample records a few thousand clones, approximately 70% being singletons. Points on this clone: Its antigen is not identified.

Relapses following autologous stem cell transplantation were seen in all patients, with brentuximab vedotin exposure varying. Per germline, CDR1 SGHDT and CDR2 YYEEEE. The V gene lost 3 bases and the J gene lost 1 base, with 13 bases spanning the gap. The CDR3 totals 15 residues. Overall study findings and caveats: What drove the repertoire differences, possibly disease activity or prior therapy, has not been defined. Newly diagnosed patients and complete responders had comparable diversity at baseline. With CD4+ cells, TCR diversity rose significantly by C4D1, but not with CD8+ cells.

The clonotype was recovered from a human donor with classical Hodgkin lymphoma. This chain links TRBV5-6 with TRBJ1-1; D might be TRBD1 (5 bases). The sequences come from peripheral blood mononuclear cells (PBMCs), collected before the second cycle of nivolumab. CDR3 protein: CASSYRPASNTEAFF. Here the CDR3 DNA reads TGTGCCAGCAGCTACAGGCCCGCCTCGAACACTGAAGCTTTCTTT.